This T cell receptor (beta chain) was obtained from a study of siplizumab effects on memory and regulatory T cells (dated by TCRdb to 2018 to 2020). For the study in its entirety: The effect of the anti-CD2 antibody siplizumab on alloreactive T-cell subsets was examined in allogeneic mixed lymphocyte reactions constructed from human PBMCs.

Details on this clone: Its antigen is still unknown. Base quality data are lacking; no much larger clone is found one base away.

Points the paper makes about the study in general: Among mappable alloreactive CD4+ clones, the Treg-derived fraction averaged around 63% with siplizumab versus 25% to 30% in control reactions. The cumulative frequency of alloreactive sequences that could be traced back to unstimulated CD4+ memory T cells was significantly reduced by siplizumab. Whether proliferating Tregs from siplizumab cultures actually had suppressive function was not functionally confirmed. Compared with memory T cells, unstimulated naive T cells appeared more diverse, and naive cells seemed to make a substantial contribution to the alloresponse. Sequences below about 10^-5 frequency were poorly captured, so only a minor fraction of alloreactive clones could be mapped to unstimulated subsets. Roughly 75-96% of proliferating CD4+ or CD8+ clones could not be assigned a naive or memory phenotype.

Receptors were amplified or captured by the immunoSEQ multiplex PCR assay. The deep sequencing platform assayed 80,000 to 100,000 TCR templates per sample. Genomic DNA extracted from sorted T cells was the material used for TCRbeta CDR3 sequencing. Per the original workflow: The R programming language was used for the clonal analysis of the TCRbeta CDR3 data. Alloreactive CD4+ and CD8+ clones were identified by comparing unstimulated samples to CFSE-low samples taken after the reaction. Regulatory or non-regulatory origin of alloreactive CD4+ clones was assigned by matching sequences to the sorted unstimulated Treg and non-Treg repertoires. TCRdb limited this immuneACCESS table to in-frame rearrangements with V and J called. A share of clones is missing; checked studies link under half to unresolved V genes, and the rest is unexplained. V and J calls and clone size come straight from that table; D and trimming were deduced from the DNA. The sample table lists 87,000 or so clones, just under 90% of them with a count of one. Together, the top ten hold roughly 15% of the sample.

The germline V gene (reference sequence) gives CDR1 as DFQATT and CDR2 as SNEGSKA. The CDR3, cysteine through phenylalanine, is 11 amino acids long. Here the CDR3 DNA is all that survives: 33 bases in frame from base 1. V sheds 1 base and J sheds 5 bases, leaving 5 bases between their ends. Sorted unstimulated T cells, along with proliferating T cells recovered from mixed lymphocyte reactions, underwent TCRbeta CDR3 sequencing. Fresh whole blood from fewer than 12 HLA-typed healthy donors was used to isolate PBMCs. This TCR was recovered from a human donor in good health. The chain couples TRBV20-1 to TRBJ2-5; too little of a D gene remains to name it. Source material: CD4+ T cells sorted from blood. The CDR3 protein sequence reads: CSARAPETQYF. Read as DNA, the sequence is TGCAGTGCTAGAGCCCCGGAGACCCAGTACTTC.